These 18 T cell receptor beta chains originate from one sample sequenced in a study of shared clonotypes between healthy human individuals. Generated by immunoSEQ multiplex PCR, the TCRdb table keeps only in-frame clones and is missing some. This sample carries over 1.4 million clones, roughly 96% of them seen once, and the ten largest clones take roughly 1.1%. Sequenced: naive CD4+ T cells sorted from blood. Described subset: CD45RA+ positively selected. The source is a man aged 25 to 40 in good health.

The rearrangement joins TRBV7-8 to TRBJ2-2; 8 bases are shared with TRBD2. Germline V gene lookup returns CDR1 SGHVS and CDR2 FQNEAQ. The V and J ends lost 0 bases and 5 bases, in that order; junction bases with no gene match: 8. The CDR3 has 17 amino acids. The CDR3: CASSLANWGTSTGELFF. In DNA form, the CDR3 reads TGTGCCAGCAGCTTAGCCAATTGGGGGACTAGTACCGGGGAGCTGTTTTTT.

The genes are TRBV7-9 and TRBJ1-3, with no clear D. This CDR3 spans 14 amino acids. Per the germline V gene, CDR1 is SEHNR and CDR2 is FQNEAQ (reference sequence). Deletions cut 5 bases from V and 4 bases from J, with 12 bases between. The CDR3: CASSHREVGNTIYF. CDR3 coding DNA: TGTGCCAGCAGCCACCGGGAAGTCGGAAACACCATATATTTT.

V and J are TRBV15 and TRBJ2-7; the D gene is possibly TRBD1 (5 bases). This CDR3 comprises 17 residues. The V and J ends lost 0 bases and 1 base respectively, with 16 bases between them. The germline gives CDR1 LNHNV, CDR2 YYDKDF (reference sequence). Here the CDR3 reads CATSRDQALPGSYEQYF. As DNA, the CDR3 is TGTGCCACCAGCAGAGATCAGGCACTCCCAGGGTCCTACGAGCAGTACTTC.

This clone was picked up one time. The chain combines TRBV5-6 with TRBJ2-7; 8 bases agree with TRBD1. CDR3 size: 17 residues. V trimming: 0 bases; J trimming: 3 bases; junction bases outside the gene matches: 11. CDR1 and CDR2 (germline): SGHDT, YYEEEE. DNA of the CDR3: TGTGCCAGCAGCTTGGATCTGGGACAGGCAGCCTACTACGAGCAGTACTTC. The encoded protein is CASSLDLGQAAYYEQYF.

The chain has TRBV7-3 and TRBJ2-3; D remains unclear. The CDR3 totals 17 residues. V shed 5 bases and J shed 4 bases, with 22 bases lying between them. The germline V gene has CDR1 SGHTA and CDR2 FQGTGA. CDR3 in DNA: TGTGCCAGCAGCGCCCAACTCGGCCGCCCTTTGCCAGATACGCAGTATTTT. Residues: CASSAQLGRPLPDTQYF.

The chain uses TRBV27 and TRBJ1-2; 8 bases map to TRBD1. Per germline, CDR1 MNHEY and CDR2 SMNVEV (reference sequence). J lost 4 bases, V lost 2 bases, and 6 bases had no gene match. This CDR3 spans 15 amino acids. The CDR3: CASSLQGAGGYGYTF. As DNA, the CDR3 is TGTGCCAGCAGTTTACAGGGGGCGGGGGGCTATGGCTACACCTTC.

This chain uses TRBV28 with TRBJ2-5; D might be TRBD2 (5 bases). V was trimmed by 9 bases and J by 5 bases, leaving 19 bases between them. CDR3 size: 14 residues. From germline, CDR1 is MDHEN and CDR2 SYDVKM. The DNA for the CDR3 is TGTGCCAGAACCCTCGGGAATAGAATCGAGACCCAGTACTTC. This sequence encodes CARTLGNRIETQYF.

The chain joins TRBV29-1 to TRBJ2-5; TRBD2 is a possible D gene (7 bases). The CDR3 loop spans 15 amino acids. Germline-derived CDR1 and CDR2 are SQVTM and ANQGSEA. V lost 3 bases to trimming and J lost 4 bases, with 18 bases between them. In DNA form, the CDR3 reads TGCAGCGTTGACCGGTGGCAGGGGAGGGGAGAGACCCAGTACTTC. Translation: CSVDRWQGRGETQYF.

The chain has TRBV4-3 and TRBJ2-2, with D tentatively TRBD2 (5 bases). Trimming shortened V by 0 bases and J by 2 bases, and 10 bases separated the two germline ends. The CDR3 loop spans 16 amino acids. CDR1 and CDR2 from the germline V gene are LGHNA and YSLEER. CDR3 sequence: CASSQDLLVNTGELFF. CDR3 coding DNA: TGCGCCAGCAGCCAAGATCTACTAGTTAACACCGGGGAGCTGTTTTTT.

The chain uses TRBV2 and TRBJ1-1; D is perhaps TRBD1 (5 bases). The CDR3 contains 13 residues. V gave up 7 bases and J gave up 1 base, with 10 bases separating them. Per germline, CDR1 SNHLY and CDR2 FYNNEI. CDR3 in amino acids: CASNRGSNTEAFF. The DNA of the CDR3 is TGTGCCAGCAATCGGGGGTCGAACACTGAAGCTTTCTTT.

V and J are TRBV7-9 and TRBJ2-3, with D unclear. The CDR3 loop spans 13 amino acids. The V end lost 5 bases, the J end lost 1 base, and 7 bases lay between the germline ends. The germline V gene has CDR1 SEHNR and CDR2 FQNEAQ (reference sequence). CDR3 amino acids: CASSRGGTDTQYF. The CDR3 nucleotides are TGTGCCAGCAGCCGAGGAGGCACAGATACGCAGTATTTT.

On this clone: Distinct nucleotide sequences in the sample also encode this CDR3. The chain recombines TRBV9 with TRBJ2-3; a weak D match, TRBD1 (5 bases). The V and J ends lost 0 bases and 2 bases respectively, with 7 bases between them. CDR3 length equals 14 residues. Germline V gene sequence: CDR1 SGDLS, CDR2 YYNGEE. CDR3 bases: TGTGCCAGCAGCGTAGTGACAGCCACAGATACGCAGTATTTT. Residues: CASSVVTATDTQYF.

This chain uses TRBV5-8 with TRBJ1-1; TRBD1 is a possible D gene (5 bases). Germline V gene lookup returns CDR1 SGHTS and CDR2 YDEGEE. V lost 1 base and J 10 bases, leaving 14 bases between the germline ends. This CDR3 comprises 13 residues. As DNA, the CDR3 is TGTGCCAGCAGCTTGTCCGTCAGGGTAACAGCTTTCTTT. Protein product: CASSLSVRVTAFF.

The chain has TRBV10-3 and TRBJ2-1; D ambiguous. CDR3 length: 18 amino acids. Germline assignment: CDR1 ENHRY and CDR2 SYGVKD. V lost 4 bases to trimming and J lost 4 bases, with 23 bases between them. The CDR3 bases are TGTGCCATCAGTGGGGTTAAGGTGAGCGACCGAGGATACAATGAGCAGTTCTTC. It yields the protein CAISGVKVSDRGYNEQFF.

This chain links TRBV2 with TRBJ2-4; tentatively, D is TRBD2 (5 bases). This CDR3 region has 17 residues. The V end was cut by 4 bases, the J end by 0 bases, with 16 bases between. Germline CDR1 SNHLY, CDR2 FYNNEI. CDR3 coding DNA: TGTGCCAGCAGTGTAACGATCGACGGGATAGCCAAAAACATTCAGTACTTC. Translated: CASSVTIDGIAKNIQYF.

The chain has TRBV11-2 and TRBJ2-5, with a tentative D call TRBD1 (6 bases). Between the trimmed V and J ends, which lost 0 bases and 4 bases, there was a span of 9 bases. This CDR3 has 14 amino acids. Looked up from germline, CDR1 is SGHAT and CDR2 is FQNNGV. The CDR3 here is CASSLDRTAETQYF. The CDR3 nucleotides are TGTGCCAGCAGCTTAGACCGGACAGCAGAGACCCAGTACTTC.

This clone has a single count. CDR3 DNA: TGTGCCAGCAGCCAAACCTACGAGCAGTACTTC. Amino acid sequence: CASSQTYEQYF. This rearrangement joins TRBV16 to TRBJ2-7; D unresolved. V lost 2 bases to trimming and J lost 2 bases, with 1 base between them. Per germline, CDR1 KGHSY and CDR2 FQNENV. This CDR3 comprises 11 residues.

This chain joins TRBV28 and TRBJ1-5; maybe TRBD1 (6 bases). The CDR3 covers 12 residues. CDR1 and CDR2 from the germline V gene are MDHEN and SYDVKM. Deletions cut 4 bases from V and 11 bases from J, with 12 bases between. The CDR3 DNA is TGTGCCAGCAGTTCAGGGGCCCCGGCCCAGCATTTT. It translates to CASSSGAPAQHF.